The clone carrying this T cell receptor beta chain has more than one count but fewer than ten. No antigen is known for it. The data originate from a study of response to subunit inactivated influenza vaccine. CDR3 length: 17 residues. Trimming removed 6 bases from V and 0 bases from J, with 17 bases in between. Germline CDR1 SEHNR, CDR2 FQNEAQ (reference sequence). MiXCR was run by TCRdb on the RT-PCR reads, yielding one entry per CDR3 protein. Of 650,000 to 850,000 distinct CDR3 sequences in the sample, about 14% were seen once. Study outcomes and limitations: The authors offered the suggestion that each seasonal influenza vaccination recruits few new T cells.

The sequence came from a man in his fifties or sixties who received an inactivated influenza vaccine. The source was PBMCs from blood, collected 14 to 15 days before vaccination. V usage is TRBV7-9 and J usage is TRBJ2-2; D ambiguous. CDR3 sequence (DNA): TGTGCCAGCAGACCGAGAATGGTGGCCTCGAACACCGGGGAGCTGTTTTTT. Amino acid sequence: CASRPRMVASNTGELFF.